This paragraph reports one TCR beta chain. Its antigen remains unknown. Measured with immunoSEQ multiplex PCR; TCRdb has only the in-frame clones, and not every one. The table records approximately 40,000 clones, 70% to 80% of them present only once. People whose metastatic non-small-cell lung cancer was chemo-refractory got focal radiation along with CTLA-4 blockade by ipilimumab. The record originates from a study of radiotherapy plus CTLA-4 blockade in lung cancer. The study, taken as a whole, reports: Dynamics of early blood T cell clones, together with interferon-beta, were reportedly the best predictors of response. Tumor-origin TCR clones grew in blood after radiotherapy plus ipilimumab.

The source is a human donor with non-small cell lung cancer whose response to radiotherapy plus ipilimumab could not be evaluated. This specimen was peripheral blood, taken from a patient treated with radiotherapy plus ipilimumab.

The DNA for the CDR3 is TGTGCCAGCACAGGGAACACTGAAGCTTTCTTT. This encodes CASTGNTEAFF. The gene calls are TRBV6-5 and TRBJ1-1; D ambiguous. The V gene's germline CDR1 is MNHEY and CDR2 SVGAGI. Trimming cost V 7 bases and J 1 base, with 4 bases left between them. The CDR3 has 11 residues.